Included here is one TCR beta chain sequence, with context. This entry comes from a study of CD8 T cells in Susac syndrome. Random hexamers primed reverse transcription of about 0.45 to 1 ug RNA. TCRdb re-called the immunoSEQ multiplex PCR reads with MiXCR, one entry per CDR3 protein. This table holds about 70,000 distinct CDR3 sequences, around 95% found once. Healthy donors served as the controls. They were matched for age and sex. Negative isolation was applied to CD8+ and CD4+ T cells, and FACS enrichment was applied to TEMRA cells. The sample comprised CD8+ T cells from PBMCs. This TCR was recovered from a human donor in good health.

In DNA form, the CDR3 reads TGTGCCAGCAGCGTAGTGGACAGGCCTCAAGAGACCCAGTACTTC. This translates into CASSVVDRPQETQYF. The chain couples TRBV9 to TRBJ2-5, with 7 bases that match TRBD1. The CDR3 contains 15 residues. Germline CDR1 is SGDLS and CDR2 is YYNGEE. Trimming at V came to 0 bases and at J to 2 bases, leaving 4 bases not matched to a gene. The complete variable domain, with remaining parts taken from reference TRBV9 and TRBJ2-5, reads DSGVTQTPKHLITATGQRVTLRCSPRSGDLSVYWYQQSLDQGLQFLIQYYNGEERAKGNILERFSAQQFPDLHSELNLSSLELGDSALYFCASSVVDRPQETQYFGPGTRLLVL.